This section outlines one T cell receptor (beta chain) sequence together with its context. Its target is unknown. TCRdb re-called the 5' RACE reads through MiXCR, storing one row per CDR3 protein. The sample yields 700,000 or so distinct CDR3 sequences, about 9.4% seen once. The donors were all healthy and Caucasian. The sample belongs to a study of identical twins. Whole-study results and caveats: Low generation probability was overrepresented in out-of-frame alpha sequences shared by twins. Models, which agreed with sharing between unrelated individuals, nonetheless underestimated the out-of-frame TCR alpha sharing seen in monozygotic twins. Beta clonotypes that were abundant in cord blood contained fewer insertions, a pattern absent from memory repertoires.

The same sample was also studied in work on yellow fever vaccine responses in identical twins.

What was sequenced was PBMCs. The clonotype comes from a woman under 30 in good health.

The CDR3 DNA is TGTGCCAGCATCACCAGACAGGTTCGAAGCTCTGGGGCCAACGTCCTGACTTTC. Residues: CASITRQVRSSGANVLTF. The rearrangement links TRBV6-2 or TRBV6-3 to TRBJ2-6; the D gene is possibly TRBD1 (6 bases). V was shortened by 7 bases and J by 0 bases, with 19 bases between the two germline ends. CDR3 length: 18 amino acids. Germline CDR1 is MNHEY and CDR2 is SVGEGT.